The 7 T cell receptor beta chains in this list originate from one sample, sequenced in a study of T cells in tuberculosis (dated by TCRdb to the late 2010s). Reading the label with the study, this specimen's time point is: new active TB diagnosis, blood taken before or within 7 days of starting treatment. Library creation used the immunoSEQ multiplex PCR assay. Entries here come from immuneACCESS through TCRdb and include only in-frame sequences with V and J called. Some clones fail to appear in such tables; in the studies checked, an unresolved V gene covers under half of the shortfall, and the cause of the remainder is unknown. Across this sample there are roughly 32,000 clones, with 93% seen only once. The top ten constitute roughly 10% of the sample. The specimen was PBMCs, collected at tuberculosis diagnosis. Every receptor here comes from an adult with tuberculosis.

This chain joins TRBV2 and TRBJ2-7, with a possible D match to TRBD1 (7 bases). V dropped 4 bases and J dropped 7 bases, with 17 bases sitting between them. Germline V gene sequence: CDR1 SNHLY, CDR2 FYNNEI. The CDR3 extends over 14 amino acids. CDR3 nucleotide sequence: TGTGCCAGCAGTGTGAGACAGGGAGGAATAGAGCAGTACTTC. It translates to CASSVRQGGIEQYF.

The rearrangement uses TRBV4-2 and TRBJ2-1, with a possible D match to TRBD1 (6 bases). Trimming removed 0 bases at V and 6 bases at J, with 15 bases between. The CDR3 extends over 16 amino acids. The germline CDR1 and CDR2 sequences are LGHNA and YNFKEQ. The CDR3 sequence: CASSQEVDRTTNEQFF. The CDR3 DNA follows: TGTGCCAGCAGCCAAGAGGTGGACAGAACGACCAATGAGCAGTTCTTC.

The rearrangement links TRBV7-3 to TRBJ2-1, with D possibly being TRBD2 (6 bases). CDR3 length: 13 residues. CDR1 and CDR2 from the germline V gene are SGHTA and FQGTGA. Trimming shortened V by 3 bases and J by 9 bases, and 12 bases separated the two germline ends. The CDR3 DNA follows: TGTGCCAGCAGCTTTATTTCCGGGGGTGAGCAGTTCTTC. Translation: CASSFISGGEQFF.

CDR3 amino acids: CASSRRNDPGQPDNSPLHF. The DNA of the CDR3 is TGTGCCAGCAGCAGGAGAAATGACCCGGGACAGCCTGATAATTCACCCCTCCACTTT. The genes are TRBV7-8 and TRBJ1-6; 7 nucleotides line up with TRBD1. The CDR3 runs 19 residues. Germline V lookup: CDR1 SGHVS, CDR2 FQNEAQ. V lost 5 bases to trimming and J lost 5 bases; unmatched junction nucleotides: 18. Full variable domain (remainder filled in from reference TRBV7-8 and TRBJ1-6): GAGVSQSPRYKVAKRGQDVALRCDPISGHVSLFWYQQALGQGPEFLTYFQNEAQLDKSGLPSDRFFAERPEGSVSTLKIQRTQQEDSAVYLCASSRRNDPGQPDNSPLHFGNGTRLTVT.

This chain uses TRBV2 with TRBJ2-1; the match to TRBD2 covers 11 bases. Trimming removed 4 bases from V and 13 bases from J; junction bases left unmatched: 9. The CDR3 length is 14 residues. CDR1 is SNHLY and CDR2 is FYNNEI in the germline V gene. The CDR3 bases are TGTGCCAGCAGTGGGGCTAGCGGGGGGTCTATCCAGTTCTTC. This encodes CASSGASGGSIQFF.

This clone was detected only once. The CDR3 sequence is CASSLTRQPGLYGYTF. CDR3 DNA: TGTGCCAGCAGTTTGACTAGACAGCCCGGGCTTTATGGCTACACCTTC. J is TRBJ1-2 and V is TRBV6-5; D might be TRBD1 (5 bases). V was clipped by 4 bases and J by 5 bases, with 20 bases between them. The germline gives CDR1 MNHEY, CDR2 SVGAGI. This CDR3 is built from 16 residues.

The chain couples TRBV27 to TRBJ1-2; 7 positions agree with TRBD1. From germline, CDR1 is MNHEY and CDR2 SMNVEV (reference sequence). The CDR3 has 16 amino acids. V gave up 2 bases and J gave up 4 bases; unmatched junction bases: 10. CDR3 nucleotides: TGTGCCAGCAGTTTAGCAGGGGGACCTACCCCCTATGGCTACACCTTC. It codes for CASSLAGGPTPYGYTF.